The T cell receptor (beta chain) under discussion was sequenced for a study of CD8 T cells in Susac syndrome. Germline lookup yields CDR1 SGHTA and CDR2 FQGNSA. This CDR3 contains 13 residues. The ends were cut back, 4 bases at V and 13 bases at J, with 14 bases in the middle. With random hexamers, reverse transcription was performed on about 0.5 to 1 ug of RNA. immunoSEQ multiplex PCR amplified TCR beta CDR3 across 54 Vbeta, 13 Jbeta. TCRdb redid the calling of the immunoSEQ multiplex PCR reads with MiXCR, one entry per CDR3 protein. Among 67,000 or so distinct CDR3 sequences listed, about 92% were seen once. This clonotype appeared a few times. The diagnostic criteria for definite or probable disease, as recently defined, were met by the patients with Susac syndrome. TEMRA cells were enriched by FACS, while CD8+ and CD4+ T cells were obtained through a negative isolation that was performed magnetically.

The sample was CD4+ T cells from PBMCs. The source is a human donor with Susac syndrome. J is TRBJ1-6 and V is TRBV7-2; D may be TRBD1 (6 bases). The CDR3 here is CASSSTSGDPLHF. In nucleotides, the CDR3 is TGTGCCAGCAGCTCAACATCAGGGGATCCCCTCCACTTT. The whole variable domain, remainder taken from reference TRBV7-2 and TRBJ1-6, is GAGVSQSPSNKVTEKGKDVELRCDPISGHTALYWYRQSLGQGLEFLIYFQGNSAPDKSGLPSDRFSAERTGGSVSTLTIQRTQQEDSAVYLCASSSTSGDPLHFGNGTRLTVT.